The T cell receptor (beta chain) described here comes from a study of response to subunit inactivated influenza vaccine (dated by TCRdb to 2016 to 2019). Notes on the research overall: To follow how T cells responded to a trivalent subunit inactivated influenza vaccine, the researchers relied on deep quantitative profiling of the T cell receptor repertoire. Overall study results and their limits: It was suggested by the authors that each seasonal influenza vaccination may recruit only a limited number of new T cells.

Receptor amplification or capture employed RT-PCR. Sequencing took place on an Illumina HiSeq 2500. TCRdb reran the public reads through fastp at Q25 and MiXCR, keeping productive beta chains. Every entry covers one CDR3 protein and lists the most common genes and DNA from its rows. The sample table lists over 650,000 distinct CDR3 sequences, about 18% of them with a count of one. Jointly, the top ten make up roughly 10% of the sample. From a lookup of the germline V gene, CDR1 and CDR2 are WSHSY and SAAADI. The CDR3 covers 18 residues, taking in both the cysteine and the phenylalanine. The CDR3 DNA has 54 bases and is translated from base 1. From V the trimming removes 0 bases and from J it removes 4 bases, while the gene matches leave 10 bases of the junction unaccounted for. This clonotype was counted only a few times. Its antigen has not been determined. One base away there is no much larger clone; base qualities are not given.

The sequence was collected from a man aged 45-65 years who received an inactivated influenza vaccine. Donor details come from another sample of the same person, matched by shared clones. The sequencing here drew on PBMCs from blood, taken 4 to 6 days after vaccination. The receptor chain draws on TRBV10-2 and TRBJ2-1, and 9 junctional nucleotides match TRBD2. The DNA sequence is TGCGCCAGCAGTGAGTCGACTCGGCTAGCGGGATTTTACAATGAGCAGTTCTTC. Translated, this is CASSESTRLAGFYNEQFF.